This T cell receptor (beta chain) was found in a study of blood T cell repertoires in COVID-19. About the research overall: COVID-19 samples from acute and convalescent phases originated in the United States, Italy and Spain. PBMCs, B-cell-depleted T cells, or T cells were the source of the cDNA or gDNA that made up the material.

The CDR3 consists of 13 residues. Germline-derived CDR1 and CDR2 are SGHTA and FQGNSA. V was clipped by 8 bases and J by 9 bases; unmatched bases: 4. Per the study methods: Nucleated cell number was recorded as an estimate derived from reference gene primer amplification. Here immunoSEQ multiplex PCR was the method, and the copy in TCRdb shows in-frame clones only, minus some. Clonal size and the V and J genes are those of that table, whereas D and trimming came from the DNA. The sample carries about 75,000 clones, 75% to 85% recorded once. Sequenced sample: peripheral blood. V is TRBV7-2 and J is TRBJ2-1; TRBD2 matches 13 bases. The sequence was obtained from a woman of 80 years or more with active or convalescent COVID-19. CDR3 protein: CASGLAGAPEQFF. In DNA form, the CDR3 reads TGTGCCAGCGGACTAGCGGGAGCTCCTGAGCAGTTCTTC.